This record concerns one T cell receptor (beta chain) sequence. Its antigen is unidentified. The entry originates in a study of shared clonotypes between healthy human individuals. Generated by immunoSEQ multiplex PCR, the TCRdb table keeps only in-frame clones and is missing some. The sample yields about 95,000 clones, less than 80% seen once. General observations from the study: Sampling was confined to blood; repertoires within tissues likely differ.

Germline V gives CDR1 MNHEY, CDR2 SMNVEV (reference sequence). The ends were cut back, 4 bases at V and 4 bases at J, with 14 bases in the middle. The CDR3 consists of 15 residues. The J gene is TRBJ1-5, the V gene TRBV27; no definite D call. This TCR was sampled from a young man in good health. The specimen sequenced was memory CD8+ T cells sorted from blood. As to subset: CD45RO+ cells pooled with CCR7-negative TemRA cells. In DNA, the CDR3 is TGTGCCAGCAGTTCGCGGACGGGGAGTAATCAGCCCCAGCATTTT. The encoded protein is CASSSRTGSNQPQHF.